This TCR beta chain was observed in a study of blood T cell repertoires in COVID-19. Individuals aged 18 to 89 years were recruited from 24 US areas. Grouping used clinical history reported by participants in a survey and questionnaire. Authors' processing steps: Amplification from reference gene primers served as the basis for estimated nucleated cell counts. The method was immunoSEQ multiplex PCR; TCRdb's version includes in-frame clones alone and lacks a portion of them. That table supplies the V and J calls and clone size; D and trimming were determined from the DNA. In the table there are about 440,000 clones, 90% of which are singletons. Sequencing was carried out using PBMCs or T cells enriched from blood (not recorded which). This receptor was identified in a man in his late teens or twenties who had recovered from COVID-19.

CDR3 nucleotides: TGTGCCACCAGCAGACAACAGGGATATGGCTACACCTTC. As protein: CATSRQQGYGYTF. The chain carries TRBV15 and TRBJ1-2; the D gene is possibly TRBD1 (6 bases). Germline lookup yields CDR1 LNHNV and CDR2 YYDKDF (reference sequence). The V end was cut by 2 bases, the J end by 5 bases, with 9 bases between. This CDR3 is built from 13 residues.